The 12 T cell receptor beta chains below were found in one sample sequenced in a study of blood T cells in healthy people across ages. With a J-beta primer mix and a sample-barcoded 5' primer, a second PCR ran 7 to 11 cycles. TCRdb re-called the 5' RACE reads through MiXCR, storing one row per CDR3 protein. This table has about 1.7 million distinct CDR3 sequences, about 28% appearing once. Specimen: blood. These receptors came from a woman aged 25-40 years in good health.

This clonotype was seen many times. This chain connects TRBV6-5 to TRBJ2-1, with D possibly being TRBD1 (6 bases). The CDR3 spans 16 residues. Germline values: CDR1 MNHEY, CDR2 SVGAGI. V dropped 6 bases and J dropped 1 base, with 16 bases sitting between them. In nucleotides, the CDR3 is TGTGCCAGCAGCCGCACGGGGCAGGGGTCCTACAATGAGCAGTTCTTC. Its protein is CASSRTGQGSYNEQFF.

This clonotype was detected ten times or more. The chain joins TRBV3-1 to TRBJ1-2; TRBD1 is a possible D gene (5 bases). V was shortened by 6 bases and J by 8 bases, with 16 bases between the two germline ends. This CDR3 has 13 residues. From germline, CDR1 is LGHDT and CDR2 YNNKEL (reference sequence). The CDR3 protein is CASREIGTEGYTF. The CDR3 region has the DNA TGTGCCAGCAGGGAGATAGGGACGGAAGGCTACACCTTC.

The genes are TRBV29-1 and TRBJ2-3; no clear D gene. Germline CDR1 reads SQVTM; CDR2 reads ANQGSEA. V was pared by 0 bases and J by 4 bases, with 11 bases between. This CDR3 spans 14 amino acids. Written as DNA, the CDR3 is TGCAGCGTTGAAGACGCAACGGGCGCAGATACGCAGTATTTT. This translates into CSVEDATGADTQYF.

This clonotype has a single count. This chain uses TRBV28 with TRBJ2-5, with a possible D match to TRBD1 (6 bases). The DNA end is more similar to TRBJ2-7, so the J call may be wrong. Germline V lookup: CDR1 MDHEN, CDR2 SYDVKM. This CDR3 is built from 16 residues. The CDR3 DNA reads as TGTGCCAGCAGTTTATCCCCCGGGACATTACGCTACGAGCAGTACTTC. This encodes CASSLSPGTLRYEQYF.

V and J are TRBV6-8 and TRBJ1-5, with 8 bases aligning to TRBD1. The length of the CDR3 is 15 residues. The germline gives CDR1 MNHGY, CDR2 SAAAGT. Germline trimming cut 3 bases from V and 4 bases from J; bases unmatched to any gene: 5. This CDR3 reads CASSYLQGGNQPQHF. CDR3 bases: TGTGCCAGCAGTTATCTACAGGGGGGGAATCAGCCCCAGCATTTT.

V and J are TRBV5-1 and TRBJ2-5; no clear D. The CDR3 sequence is 14 residues long. Trimming took 4 bases from V and 3 from J, leaving 13 bases between them. Germline V gene data show CDR1 as SGHRS and CDR2 as YFSETQ. Here the CDR3 reads CASSPDPREETQYF. For the CDR3, the DNA is TGCGCCAGCAGCCCCGACCCTAGGGAAGAGACCCAGTACTTC.

The rearrangement uses TRBV6-5 and TRBJ1-2; D might be TRBD1 (6 bases). The CDR3 consists of 15 residues. V lost 5 bases and J lost 5, with 18 bases in between. The germline gives CDR1 MNHEY, CDR2 SVGAGI. CDR3 nucleotides: TGTGCCAGCAGTACGACAGGTGACGACTATTATGGCTACACCTTC. Protein product: CASSTTGDDYYGYTF.

This clonotype turned up a few times. The junction and the germline gene differ at one end; a read error may be behind it. The genes are TRBV12-3 or TRBV12-4 and TRBJ1-1; maybe TRBD1 (5 bases). There are 13 residues in the CDR3. The CDR3 loop reads CASSLDGGVEAFF. The CDR3 bases are TGTGCCAGCAGTTTAGATGGGGGGGTGGAAGCTTTTTTT.

V and J are TRBV19 and TRBJ1-5, with D perhaps matching TRBD1 (5 bases). The CDR3 is made up of 12 amino acids. Trimming took off 3 bases at V and 7 bases at J, with 7 bases between the two ends. Looked up from germline, CDR1 is LNHDA and CDR2 is SQIVND (reference sequence). CDR3 loop: CASSIREQPQHF. Here the CDR3 DNA reads TGTGCCAGTAGTATCAGGGAGCAGCCCCAGCATTTT.

The rearrangement links TRBV7-2 to TRBJ2-3, with TRBD1 matching 8 bases. V gave up 5 bases and J gave up 2 bases; unmatched junction bases: 9. The germline gives CDR1 SGHTA, CDR2 FQGNSA. The CDR3 has 16 amino acids. The CDR3 nucleotides read TGTGCCAGCAGCCACATTCGACAGGGGTTCACAGATACGCAGTATTTT. It codes for CASSHIRQGFTDTQYF.

J is TRBJ2-1 and V is TRBV5-5; 15 nucleotides agree with TRBD2. The germline CDR1 and CDR2 sequences are SGHKS and YYEKEE (reference sequence). After removal of 5 bases from V and 15 bases from J, the junction contained 12 bases not matched to a gene. The CDR3 covers 15 residues. The CDR3 region has the DNA TGTGCCAGCAGACCTGGACTAGCGGGGGGGAAGGAGAGGTTCTTC. This translates into CASRPGLAGGKERFF.

This clonotype was seen more than once but under ten times. This chain uses TRBV21-1 with TRBJ2-7; no DNA check was done on the table's D call, TRBD1. TRBV21-1 constitutes a pseudogene. The CDR3 runs 18 residues. The CDR3 loop is CASSTVCPLGAAPSEQYF. The DNA of the CDR3 is TGTGCCAGCAGCACCGTCTGCCCTCTGGGGGCGGCCCCCTCCGAGCAGTACTTC.